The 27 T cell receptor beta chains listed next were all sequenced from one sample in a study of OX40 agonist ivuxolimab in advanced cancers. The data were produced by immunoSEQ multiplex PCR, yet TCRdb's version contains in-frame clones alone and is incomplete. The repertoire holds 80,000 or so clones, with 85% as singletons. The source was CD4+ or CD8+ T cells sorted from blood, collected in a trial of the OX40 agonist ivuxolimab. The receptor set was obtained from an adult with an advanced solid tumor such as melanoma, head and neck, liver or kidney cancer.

The CDR3 DNA reads TGTGCCTGGAGTGTAAACAGGGGGGATGGCTACACCTTC. Protein sequence: CAWSVNRGDGYTF. This chain joins TRBV30 and TRBJ1-2; 8 bases fit TRBD1. CDR1 is GTSNPN and CDR2 is SVGIG in the germline V gene (reference sequence). The CDR3 runs to 13 residues. V shed 0 bases, J shed 6 bases, and the junction held 3 bases outside the gene matches. Looking up the rest from reference TRBV30 and TRBJ1-2 gives the full variable domain: SQTIHQWPATLVQPVGSPLSLECTVEGTSNPNLYWYRQAAGRGLQLLFYSVGIGQISSEVPQNLSASRPQDRQFILSSKKLLLSDSGFYLCAWSVNRGDGYTFGSGTRLTVV.

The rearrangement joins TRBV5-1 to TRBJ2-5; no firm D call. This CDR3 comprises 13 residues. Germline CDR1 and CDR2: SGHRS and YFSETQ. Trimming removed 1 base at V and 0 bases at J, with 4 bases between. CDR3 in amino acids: CASSLWDQETQYF. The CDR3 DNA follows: TGCGCCAGCAGCTTGTGGGACCAAGAGACCCAGTACTTC.

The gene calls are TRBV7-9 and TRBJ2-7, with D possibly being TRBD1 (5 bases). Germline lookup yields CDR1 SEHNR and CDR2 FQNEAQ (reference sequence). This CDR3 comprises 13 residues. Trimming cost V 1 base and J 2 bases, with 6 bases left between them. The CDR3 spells CASSLETAYEQYF. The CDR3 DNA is TGTGCCAGCAGCTTAGAGACAGCCTACGAGCAGTACTTC.

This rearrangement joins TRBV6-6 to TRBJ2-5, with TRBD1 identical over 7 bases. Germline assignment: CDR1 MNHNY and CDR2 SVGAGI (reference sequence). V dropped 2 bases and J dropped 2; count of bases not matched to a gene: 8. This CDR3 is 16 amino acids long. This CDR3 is CASSYPDRTGQETQYF. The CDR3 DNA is TGTGCCAGCAGTTACCCGGACAGGACGGGTCAAGAGACCCAGTACTTC.

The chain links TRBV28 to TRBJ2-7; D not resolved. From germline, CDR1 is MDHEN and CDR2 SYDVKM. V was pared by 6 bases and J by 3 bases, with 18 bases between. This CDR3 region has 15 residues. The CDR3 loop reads CASSDAGGFVYEQYF. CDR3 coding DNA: TGTGCCAGCAGCGACGCCGGTGGTTTTGTCTACGAGCAGTACTTC.

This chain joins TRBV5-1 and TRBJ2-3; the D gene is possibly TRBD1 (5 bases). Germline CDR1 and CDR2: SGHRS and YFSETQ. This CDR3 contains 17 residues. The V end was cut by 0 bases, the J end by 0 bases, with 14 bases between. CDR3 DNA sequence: TGCGCCAGCAGCTTGGAGGGGCGCAAACCTAGCACAGATACGCAGTATTTT. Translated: CASSLEGRKPSTDTQYF.

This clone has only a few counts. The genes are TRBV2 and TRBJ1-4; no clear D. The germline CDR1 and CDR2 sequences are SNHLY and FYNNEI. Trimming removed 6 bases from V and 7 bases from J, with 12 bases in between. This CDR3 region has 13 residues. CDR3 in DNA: TGTGCCAGCAGGATTCCCGGGGTTGAAAAACTGTTTTTT. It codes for CASRIPGVEKLFF.

This CDR3 reads CASSVEAWSEQFF. CDR3 in DNA: TGTGCCAGCAGCGTAGAGGCCTGGAGTGAGCAGTTCTTC. The V gene is TRBV9, the J gene TRBJ2-1; no reliable D call. The germline gives CDR1 SGDLS, CDR2 YYNGEE. There are 13 residues in the CDR3. V gave up 0 bases and J gave up 9 bases, with 10 bases separating them.

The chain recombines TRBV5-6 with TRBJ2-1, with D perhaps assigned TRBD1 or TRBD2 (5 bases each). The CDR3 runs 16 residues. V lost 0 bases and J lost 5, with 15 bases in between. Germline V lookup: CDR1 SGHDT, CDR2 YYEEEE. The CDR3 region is CASSLDSQGVHNEQFF. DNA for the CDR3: TGTGCCAGCAGCTTGGATTCTCAGGGAGTGCACAATGAGCAGTTCTTC.

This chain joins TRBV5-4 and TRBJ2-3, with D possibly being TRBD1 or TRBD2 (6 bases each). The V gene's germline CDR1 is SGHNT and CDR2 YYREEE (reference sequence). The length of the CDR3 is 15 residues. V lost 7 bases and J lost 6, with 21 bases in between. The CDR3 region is CASGPIGGPGDTQYF. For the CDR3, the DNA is TGTGCCAGCGGGCCGATTGGGGGGCCGGGTGATACGCAGTATTTT. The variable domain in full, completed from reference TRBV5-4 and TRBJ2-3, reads ETGVTQSPTHLIKTRGQQVTLRCSSQSGHNTVSWYQQALGQGPQFIFQYYREEENGRGNFPPRFSGLQFPNYSSELNVNALELDDSALYLCASGPIGGPGDTQYFGPGTRLTVL.

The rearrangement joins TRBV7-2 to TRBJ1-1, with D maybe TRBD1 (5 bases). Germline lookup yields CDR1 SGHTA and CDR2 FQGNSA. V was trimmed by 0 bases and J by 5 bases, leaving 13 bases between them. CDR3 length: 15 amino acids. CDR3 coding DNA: TGTGCCAGCAGCTTAGCGGGGGGGGATAGGACTGAAGCTTTCTTT. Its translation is CASSLAGGDRTEAFF.

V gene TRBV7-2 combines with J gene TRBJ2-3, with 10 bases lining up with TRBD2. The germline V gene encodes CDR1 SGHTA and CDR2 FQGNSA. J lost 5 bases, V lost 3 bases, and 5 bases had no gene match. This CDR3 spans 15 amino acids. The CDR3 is CASSFSGGNGDTQYF. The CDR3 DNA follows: TGTGCCAGCAGCTTTAGCGGGGGGAATGGAGATACGCAGTATTTT.

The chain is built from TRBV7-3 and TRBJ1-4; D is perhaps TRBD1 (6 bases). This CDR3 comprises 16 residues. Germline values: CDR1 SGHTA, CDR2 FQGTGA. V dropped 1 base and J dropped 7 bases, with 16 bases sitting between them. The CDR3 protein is CASSLSQGRGIEKLFF. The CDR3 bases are TGTGCCAGCAGCTTAAGTCAGGGCAGGGGAATTGAAAAACTGTTTTTT. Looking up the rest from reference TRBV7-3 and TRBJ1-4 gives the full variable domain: GAGVSQTPSNKVTEKGKYVELRCDPISGHTALYWYRQSLGQGPEFLIYFQGTGAADDSGLPNDRFFAVRPEGSVSTLKIQRTERGDSAVYLCASSLSQGRGIEKLFFGSGTQLSVL.

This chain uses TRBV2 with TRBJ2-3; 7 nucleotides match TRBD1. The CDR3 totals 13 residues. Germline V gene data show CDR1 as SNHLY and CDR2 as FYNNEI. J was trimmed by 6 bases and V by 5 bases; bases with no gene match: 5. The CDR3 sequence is CASSSQQGDTQYF. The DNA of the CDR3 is TGTGCCAGCAGTTCCCAACAGGGGGATACGCAGTATTTT.

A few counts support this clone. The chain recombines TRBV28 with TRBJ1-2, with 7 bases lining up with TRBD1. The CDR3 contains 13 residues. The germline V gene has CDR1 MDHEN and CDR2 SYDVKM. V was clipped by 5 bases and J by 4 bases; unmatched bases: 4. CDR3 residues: CASSPTGFYGYTF. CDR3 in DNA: TGTGCCAGCAGTCCGACAGGGTTCTATGGCTACACCTTC.

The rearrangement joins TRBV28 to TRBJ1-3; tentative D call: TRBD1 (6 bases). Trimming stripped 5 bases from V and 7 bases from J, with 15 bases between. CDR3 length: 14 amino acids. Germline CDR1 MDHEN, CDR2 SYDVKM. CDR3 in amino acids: CASSPQGIGNTIYF. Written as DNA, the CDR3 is TGTGCCAGCAGTCCACAGGGTATAGGGAACACCATATATTTT.

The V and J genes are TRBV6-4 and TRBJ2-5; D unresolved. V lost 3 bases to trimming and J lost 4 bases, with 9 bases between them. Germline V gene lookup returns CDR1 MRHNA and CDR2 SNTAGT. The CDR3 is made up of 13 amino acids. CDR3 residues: CASSEMMRETQYF. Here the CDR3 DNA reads TGTGCCAGCAGTGAGATGATGCGAGAGACCCAGTACTTC.

The CDR3 protein is CASSLVGLTQETQYF. CDR3 DNA: TGTGCCAGCAGCTTAGTCGGGCTAACACAAGAGACCCAGTACTTC. The J gene is TRBJ2-5, the V gene TRBV7-2; D is undetermined. Trimming removed 1 base at V and 2 bases at J, with 11 bases between. This CDR3 has 15 residues. Germline CDR1 SGHTA, CDR2 FQGNSA.

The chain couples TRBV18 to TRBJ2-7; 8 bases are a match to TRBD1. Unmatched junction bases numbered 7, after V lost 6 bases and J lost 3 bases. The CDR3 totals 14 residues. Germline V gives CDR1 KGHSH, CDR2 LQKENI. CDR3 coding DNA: TGTGCCAGCTCCAGGGGGCCCTCCATCTACGAGCAGTACTTC. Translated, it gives CASSRGPSIYEQYF.

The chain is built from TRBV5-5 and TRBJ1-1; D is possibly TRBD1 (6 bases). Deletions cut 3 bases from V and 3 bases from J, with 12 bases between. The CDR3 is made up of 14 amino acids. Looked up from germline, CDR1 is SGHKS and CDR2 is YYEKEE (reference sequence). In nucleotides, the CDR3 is TGTGCCAGCAGCTGGATGAGGGGGGACACTGAAGCTTTCTTT. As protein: CASSWMRGDTEAFF.

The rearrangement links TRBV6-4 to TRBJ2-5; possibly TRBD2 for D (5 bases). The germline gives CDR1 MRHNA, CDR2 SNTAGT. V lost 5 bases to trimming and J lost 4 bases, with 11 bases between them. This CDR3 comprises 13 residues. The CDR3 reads CASSPLGGETQYF. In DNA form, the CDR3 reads TGTGCCAGCAGTCCACTAGGTGGAGAGACCCAGTACTTC.

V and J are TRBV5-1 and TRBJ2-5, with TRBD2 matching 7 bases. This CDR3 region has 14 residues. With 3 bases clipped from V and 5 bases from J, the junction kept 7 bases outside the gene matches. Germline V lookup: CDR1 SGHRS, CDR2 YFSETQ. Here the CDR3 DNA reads TGCGCCAGCAGCTACGGACTAGGGGCGGAGACCCAGTACTTC. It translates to CASSYGLGAETQYF.

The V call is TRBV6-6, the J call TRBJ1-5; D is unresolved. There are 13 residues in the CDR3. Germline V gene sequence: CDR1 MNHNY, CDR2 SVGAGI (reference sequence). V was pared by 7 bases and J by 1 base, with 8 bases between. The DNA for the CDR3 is TGTGCCAGCACCTGGGCGAGCAATCAGCCCCAGCATTTT. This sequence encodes CASTWASNQPQHF.

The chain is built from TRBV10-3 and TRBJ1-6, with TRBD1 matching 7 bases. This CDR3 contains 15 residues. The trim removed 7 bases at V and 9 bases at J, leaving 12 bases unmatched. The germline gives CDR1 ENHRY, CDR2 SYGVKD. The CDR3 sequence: CAIKLGTEQGSPLHF. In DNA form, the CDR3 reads TGTGCCATCAAGCTCGGGACAGAGCAGGGTTCACCCCTCCACTTT.

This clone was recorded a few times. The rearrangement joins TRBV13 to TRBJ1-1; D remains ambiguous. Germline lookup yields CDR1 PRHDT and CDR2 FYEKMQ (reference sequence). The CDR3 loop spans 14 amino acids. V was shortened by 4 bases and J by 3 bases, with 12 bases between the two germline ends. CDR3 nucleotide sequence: TGTGCCAGCAGCTCAACCGGAGGGTACACTGAAGCTTTCTTT. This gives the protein CASSSTGGYTEAFF.

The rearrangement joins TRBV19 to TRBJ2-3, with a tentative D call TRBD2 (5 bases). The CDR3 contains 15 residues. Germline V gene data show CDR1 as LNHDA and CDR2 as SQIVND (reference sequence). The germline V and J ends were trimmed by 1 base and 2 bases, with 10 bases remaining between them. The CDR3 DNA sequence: TGTGCCAGTAGTATAGCGGACGGGAACACAGATACGCAGTATTTT. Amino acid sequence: CASSIADGNTDTQYF.

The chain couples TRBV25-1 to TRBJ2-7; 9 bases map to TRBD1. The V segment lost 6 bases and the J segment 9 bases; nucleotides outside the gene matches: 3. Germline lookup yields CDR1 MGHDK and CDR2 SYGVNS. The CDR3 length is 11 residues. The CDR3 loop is CASSGQGLQYF. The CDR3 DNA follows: TGTGCCAGCAGCGGACAGGGGTTGCAGTACTTC.